A single sample gave rise to the 10 T cell receptor beta chains below, sequenced in a study of response to subunit inactivated influenza vaccine. A single record per CDR3 protein comes from TCRdb applying MiXCR to the RT-PCR reads. This sample yields around 300,000 distinct CDR3 sequences, of which approximately 20% are seen a single time; around 10% belongs to the top ten. Sequenced here: PBMCs from blood, sampled less than 22 months after vaccination. These receptors were obtained from a man aged 45 to 70 who received an inactivated influenza vaccine.

This chain joins TRBV29-1 and TRBJ2-3; unclear D gene. The CDR3 totals 13 residues. Looked up from germline, CDR1 is SQVTM and CDR2 is ANQGSEA. With 4 bases removed from V and 6 bases from J, the gap between germline ends came to 14 bases. The CDR3 region has the DNA TGCAGCGTTGCGGCAGGCTTCAGGGATACGCAGTATTTT. Protein: CSVAAGFRDTQYF.

The gene calls are TRBV10-3 and TRBJ2-1; 14 bases agree with TRBD2. Germline CDR1 and CDR2: ENHRY and SYGVKD. CDR3 length: 14 residues. J lost 5 bases, V lost 10 bases, and 4 bases had no gene match. The CDR3 nucleotides read TGTGCCACGGGGACTAGCGGGGGTAACAATGAGCAGTTCTTC. Amino acid sequence: CATGTSGGNNEQFF.

DNA of the CDR3: TGCAGTGCTAGAGAGGGGGGGAGCACCGGGGAGCTGTTTTTT. It specifies CSAREGGSTGELFF. The chain couples TRBV20-1 to TRBJ2-2; 7 positions match TRBD2. There are 14 residues in the CDR3. Unmatched junction bases numbered 2, after V lost 0 bases and J lost 4 bases. The germline gives CDR1 DFQATT, CDR2 SNEGSKA (reference sequence).

The chain couples TRBV15 to TRBJ1-2, with unresolved D. The germline V and J ends were trimmed by 1 base and 0 bases, with 9 bases remaining between them. Germline CDR1 LNHNV, CDR2 YYDKDF (reference sequence). CDR3 length equals 15 residues. DNA of the CDR3: TGTGCCACCAGCAGAGTAGCGGACCCTAACTATGGCTACACCTTC. It specifies CATSRVADPNYGYTF.

The V call is TRBV15, the J call TRBJ2-1; possibly TRBD2 for D (5 bases). The CDR3 spans 15 residues. Deletions cut 1 base from V and 9 bases from J, with 16 bases between. The germline V gene encodes CDR1 LNHNV and CDR2 YYDKDF (reference sequence). CDR3 in amino acids: CATSRARAASSEQFF. For the CDR3, the DNA is TGTGCCACCAGCAGAGCGAGGGCGGCTAGCAGTGAGCAGTTCTTC.

J is TRBJ2-1 and V is TRBV20-1; TRBD2 aligns across 8 bases. The CDR3 contains 15 residues. Germline trimming cut 2 bases from V and 4 bases from J; bases unmatched to any gene: 7. CDR1 and CDR2 (germline): DFQATT, SNEGSKA (reference sequence). CDR3 residues: CSARPLAGAYNEQFF. CDR3 bases: TGCAGTGCTAGACCTCTAGCGGGTGCTTACAATGAGCAGTTCTTC.

Details on this clonotype: It is unclear where the CDR3 begins or ends on the DNA, so no DNA is shown, and the CDR3 is as TCRdb lists it. The J gene is TRBJ2-1, the V gene TRBV21-1; TRBD1 is the table's D call, not checked against the DNA. TRBV21-1 is given as a pseudogene. The CDR3 length equals 15 residues, ends included. The CDR3 sequence: CASSVGTGSGGGQFF.

Only one count was recorded for this clonotype. The chain couples TRBV4-1 to TRBJ2-1; D remains ambiguous. Per germline, CDR1 MGHRA and CDR2 YSYEKL. Between the trimmed V and J ends, which lost 0 bases and 0 bases, there was a span of 6 bases. The CDR3 covers 15 residues. The CDR3 DNA reads as TGCGCCAGCAGCCAAGACCCAGTCTCCTACAATGAGCAGTTCTTC. Its protein product is CASSQDPVSYNEQFF.

This clonotype appeared once. J is TRBJ2-7 and V is TRBV6-5; D call uncertain. The CDR3 is 13 residues long. In germline, CDR1 is MNHEY, CDR2 SVGAGI. The germline V and J ends were trimmed by 2 bases and 4 bases, with 9 bases remaining between them. The CDR3 region is CASSYVGNYEQYF. CDR3 DNA: TGTGCCAGCAGTTACGTCGGTAATTACGAGCAGTACTTC.

In this sample, this clonotype turned up a few times. This chain joins TRBV6-4 and TRBJ2-1; 7 bases are a match to TRBD2. The CDR3 has 16 residues. V lost 0 bases to trimming and J lost 3 bases; unmatched junction nucleotides: 5. CDR1 is MRHNA, CDR2 SNTAGT, per germline. The CDR3 nucleotides are TGTGCCAGCAGTGACTCAGGACTAGGAGACTACAATGAGCAGTTCTTC. It encodes CASSDSGLGDYNEQFF.